Listed here are 15 T cell receptor beta chains from one sample, sequenced in a study of blood T cells in healthy people across ages (dated by TCRdb to between 2014 and 2017). To prepare the library, 5' RACE was applied. Sequencing took place on an Illumina HiSeq 2500. The second PCR ran for roughly 7 to 11 cycles and used a J-beta primer mix along with a sample-barcoded 5' primer. TCRdb passed the public sequencing reads through fastp at Q25 and MiXCR, retaining productive beta sequences. Rows are combined by CDR3 protein, so each entry shows the most common genes and DNA. In this sample the table shows hundreds of thousands of distinct CDR3 sequences, approximately 35% of which occur a single time. Approximately 12% of the sample is taken by the ten largest. Sequencing input: blood. Receptors were obtained from a man aged 18 to 35 in good health.

Comments on this clonotype: One end of the junction fails to match germline, which may point to a read error. The rearrangement uses TRBV9 and TRBJ1-4; 10 positions match TRBD1. CDR1 and CDR2 from the germline V gene are SGDLS and YYNGEE. This CDR3 has 15 residues. CDR3 bases: TGTGCCGGCAGCGGACAGGGGGCAACTAATGAAAAACTGTTTTTT. Translated: CAGSGQGATNEKLFF.

For this clonotype: This may stem from a read error, because a much larger clone lies one nucleotide away. The CDR3 DNA is TGTGCCATCAGACAACAGGGCGGCACTGAAGTTTTCTTT. Amino acid sequence: CAIRQQGGTEVFF. The chain has TRBV10-3 and TRBJ1-1; D is perhaps TRBD1 (6 bases). This CDR3 has 13 amino acids. Germline CDR1 and CDR2: ENHRY and SYGVKD.

V and J are TRBV27 and TRBJ2-1; D is possibly TRBD1 (5 bases). With 2 bases removed from V and 13 bases from J, the gap between germline ends came to 21 bases. This CDR3 contains 15 residues. CDR1 and CDR2 (germline): MNHEY, SMNVEV (reference sequence). The CDR3 is CASSLARTKEETQFF. CDR3 nucleotides: TGTGCCAGCAGTTTAGCGAGGACAAAGGAAGAGACCCAGTTCTTC.

V gene TRBV20-1 combines with J gene TRBJ2-2; D unclear. Trimming removed 1 base from V and 2 bases from J, with 8 bases in between. This CDR3 contains 14 residues. CDR1 and CDR2 (germline): DFQATT, SNEGSKA (reference sequence). CDR3 sequence reads: CSARVTENTGELFF. DNA for the CDR3: TGCAGTGCTAGAGTTACAGAAAACACCGGGGAGCTGTTTTTT.

This clonotype was observed at least ten times. The rearrangement joins TRBV27 to TRBJ1-2, with D possibly matching TRBD1 (5 bases). V was cut by 4 bases and J by 0 bases, with 15 bases left in between. Germline V gene data show CDR1 as MNHEY and CDR2 as SMNVEV (reference sequence). The CDR3 extends over 16 amino acids. CDR3 sequence reads: CASSSRDGGSNYGYTF. In DNA, the CDR3 is TGTGCCAGCAGTTCCCGGGACGGAGGGTCTAACTATGGCTACACCTTC.

The genes are TRBV5-1 and TRBJ1-4, with 8 positions matching TRBD1. Germline V gives CDR1 SGHRS, CDR2 YFSETQ. The CDR3 length is 15 residues. Trimming removed 4 bases from V and 6 bases from J; junction bases left unmatched: 8. CDR3 bases: TGCGCCAGCAGCCAAAATCAGGGGGCGCATGAAAAACTGTTTTTT. This sequence encodes CASSQNQGAHEKLFF.

This clonotype turned up a few times. The chain recombines TRBV20-1 with TRBJ2-5; 8 bases map to TRBD1. Germline lookup yields CDR1 DFQATT and CDR2 SNEGSKA (reference sequence). The J segment lost 4 bases and the V segment lost 0 bases, leaving 7 bases of the junction unmatched. This CDR3 has 15 residues. Here the CDR3 DNA reads TGCAGTGCTAGAGACCCCGGGACAGGAGGAGAGACCCAGTACTTC. As protein: CSARDPGTGGETQYF.

This chain joins TRBV29-1 and TRBJ1-3; no clear D gene. Germline V CDR1 and CDR2: SQVTM, ANQGSEA. Trimming shortened V by 4 bases and J by 3 bases, and 16 bases separated the two germline ends. The CDR3 runs to 15 residues. In nucleotides, the CDR3 is TGCAGCGTTGCCCAACGTCAGGTTTTTGGAAACACCATATATTTT. It translates to CSVAQRQVFGNTIYF.

About this clonotype itself: Compared with germline, one end of the junction differs, possibly owing to a read error. The chain employs TRBV5-6 and TRBJ1-3, with D possibly TRBD1 on 5 matching bases. Germline V gene lookup returns CDR1 SGHDT and CDR2 YYEEEE. The CDR3 runs 15 residues. The CDR3: CASSSQGFDGNTVYF. The CDR3 DNA follows: TGTGCCAGCAGCTCGCAGGGCTTTGATGGAAACACCGTATATTTT.

J is TRBJ2-1 and V is TRBV5-5, with 7 bases identical to TRBD1. CDR3 length equals 12 residues. The junction had 4 bases not matched to a gene; V was cut back by 4 bases and J by 9 bases. Germline V gives CDR1 SGHKS, CDR2 YYEKEE (reference sequence). CDR3 loop: CASSGTVGEQFF. The CDR3 DNA sequence: TGTGCCAGCAGCGGGACAGTGGGTGAGCAGTTCTTC.

Comment on this clonotype: A clone one base away is much larger, so this may be a read error. J is TRBJ2-1 and V is TRBV4-2; 7 nucleotides line up with TRBD1. The germline V gene has CDR1 LGHNA and CDR2 YNFKEQ. The CDR3 runs 15 residues. Unmatched junction bases numbered 3, after V lost 0 bases and J lost 4 bases. CDR3 nucleotides: TGTGCCAGCAGCCAAGACGGGGACAGATACAATGAGCAGTTCTTC. It yields the protein CASSQDGDRYNEQFF.

The chain uses TRBV5-1 and TRBJ1-2, with unresolved D. V was shortened by 2 bases and J by 7 bases, with 15 bases between the two germline ends. This CDR3 has 14 amino acids. Germline values: CDR1 SGHRS, CDR2 YFSETQ. The CDR3 sequence: CASSLELKEGGYTF. The CDR3 DNA sequence: TGCGCCAGCAGCTTAGAGTTAAAGGAAGGTGGCTACACCTTC.

On this clonotype: This clone may be a read error of a much larger clone one base away. V and J are TRBV5-1 and TRBJ2-3, with no clear D. CDR3 length: 16 amino acids. Between the trimmed V and J ends, which lost 4 bases and 4 bases, there was a span of 19 bases. Germline CDR1 and CDR2: SGHRS and YFSETQ. CDR3 DNA sequence: TGCGCCAGCAGCACCGGCGTCCCGAAGATGGCAGATACGCAGTATTTT. This sequence encodes CASSTGVPKMADTQYF.

The V and J genes are TRBV12-3 or TRBV12-4 and TRBJ2-4; the D gene is possibly TRBD1 (6 bases). V lost 7 bases and J lost 13, with 17 bases in between. The CDR3 totals 12 residues. This CDR3 reads CASNVGDNEQYF. DNA of the CDR3: TGTGCCAGCAATGTAGGGGACAATGAGCAGTACTTC.

V gene TRBV5-1 combines with J gene TRBJ1-5; D remains unclear. The CDR3 is made up of 13 amino acids. From germline, CDR1 is SGHRS and CDR2 YFSETQ. V was trimmed by 0 bases and J by 7 bases, leaving 8 bases between them. The CDR3 nucleotides are TGCGCCAGCAGCTTGGTGGGTAAACAGCCCCAGCATTTT. The encoded protein is CASSLVGKQPQHF. Supplemented by reference TRBV5-1 and TRBJ1-5, the full variable domain reads KAGVTQTPRYLIKTRGQQVTLSCSPISGHRSVSWYQQTPGQGLQFLFEYFSETQRNKGNFPGRFSGRQFSNSRSEMNVSTLELGDSALYLCASSLVGKQPQHFGDGTRLSIL.